The present entry profiles one T cell receptor (beta chain) with its context. Its antigen remains unknown. This record belongs to a study of T cell repertoires in cytomegalovirus infection. Turning to the study itself: The public TCR beta signatures pointed to both CMV infection and matching HLA type. Study-wide points: What dominated the ex vivo response were HLA-C-restricted CMV-specific TCR beta clonotypes. Cumulated frequencies of public TCR beta families served to identify carriers of CMV plus the relevant HLA.

This CDR3 has 15 amino acids. The V gene's germline CDR1 is MDHEN and CDR2 SYDVKM. Trimming pared 3 bases from V and 0 bases from J, leaving 9 bases between. TCRdb used MiXCR to reprocess the reads, holding one entry per CDR3 protein. The table lists 650,000 to 900,000 distinct CDR3 sequences, roughly 29% of them singletons. The rearrangement links TRBV28 to TRBJ1-3; D gene ambiguous. Sample: cultured CD8+ T cells from PBMCs, taken from culture after CMV antigen stimulation. The sequence came from a human donor in good health (CMV status not recorded). Some clones in this sample may be carry-over from other donors' samples. Here the CDR3 DNA reads TGTGCCAGCAGTTTTGCGAGGCGCTCTGGAAACACCATATATTTT. It encodes CASSFARRSGNTIYF.